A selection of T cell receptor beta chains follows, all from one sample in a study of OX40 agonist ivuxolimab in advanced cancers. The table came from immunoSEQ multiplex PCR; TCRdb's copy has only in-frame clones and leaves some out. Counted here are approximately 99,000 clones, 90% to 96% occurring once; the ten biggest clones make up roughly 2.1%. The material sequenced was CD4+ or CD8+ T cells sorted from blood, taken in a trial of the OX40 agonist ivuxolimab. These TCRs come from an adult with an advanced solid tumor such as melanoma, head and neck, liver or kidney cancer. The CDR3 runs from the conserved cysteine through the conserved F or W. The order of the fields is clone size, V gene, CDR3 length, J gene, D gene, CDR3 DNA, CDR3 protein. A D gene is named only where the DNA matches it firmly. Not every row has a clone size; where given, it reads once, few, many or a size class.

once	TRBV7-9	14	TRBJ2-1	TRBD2	TGTGCCAGCAGCCCATGGACTAGCGCGACTGAGCAGTTCTTC	CASSPWTSATEQFF
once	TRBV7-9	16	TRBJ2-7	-	TGTGCCAGCAGCCAGTTAAGGGGGACGGATACCTACGAGCAGTACTTC	CASSQLRGTDTYEQYF
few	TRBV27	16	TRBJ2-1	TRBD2	TGTGCCAGCAGTTCCCTCCAGCGGGAGGTCCCCAATGAGCAGTTCTTC	CASSSLQREVPNEQFF
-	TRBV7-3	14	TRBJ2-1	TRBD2	TGTGCCAGCGGGGCGGGAGGCCCCTACAATGAGCAGTTCTTC	CASGAGGPYNEQFF
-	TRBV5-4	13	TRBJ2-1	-	TGTGCCAGCACACCGACTTCATCCAATGAGCAGTTCTTC	CASTPTSSNEQFF
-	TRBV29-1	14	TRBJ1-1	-	TGCAGCGGGACGCCGGGGGGAGGGAACACTGAAGCTTTCTTT	CSGTPGGGNTEAFF
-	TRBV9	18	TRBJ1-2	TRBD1	TGTGCCAGCAGCGAAATAACAGGGGCCGCCACGCCATATTATGGCTACACCTTC	CASSEITGAATPYYGYTF
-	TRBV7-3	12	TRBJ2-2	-	TGTGCCAGCAGCTTAGGCACCGGGGAGCTGTTTTTT	CASSLGTGELFF
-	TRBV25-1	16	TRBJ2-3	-	TGTGCCAGCAGTGATCTAGGTAGACTTAGCACAGATACGCAGTATTTT	CASSDLGRLSTDTQYF
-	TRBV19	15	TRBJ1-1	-	TGTGCCAGTAGTATAACCTCAGGGGAGAACACTGAAGCTTTCTTT	CASSITSGENTEAFF
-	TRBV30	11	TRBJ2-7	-	TGTGCCTGGAACGGGGGGCGCGAGCAGTACTTC	CAWNGGREQYF
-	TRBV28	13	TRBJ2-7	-	TGTGCCAGCAGCCGGGGTTACTCCTACGAGCAGTACTTC	CASSRGYSYEQYF
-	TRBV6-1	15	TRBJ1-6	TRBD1	TGTGCCAGCATGGAGGGGACAGGGGTTAATTCACCCCTCCACTTT	CASMEGTGVNSPLHF
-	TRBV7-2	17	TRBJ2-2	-	TGTGCCAGCAGCTTAGAGTTCCAGGTTTCGGGTTCCGGGGAGCTGTTTTTT	CASSLEFQVSGSGELFF
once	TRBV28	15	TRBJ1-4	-	TGTGCCAGCAGTTTTAGCGATGCAACTAATGAAAAACTGTTTTTT	CASSFSDATNEKLFF
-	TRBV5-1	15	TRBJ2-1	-	TGCGCCAGCAGCTCGCGCAGGGGCCGCGCCAATGAGCAGTTCTTC	CASSSRRGRANEQFF
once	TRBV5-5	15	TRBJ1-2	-	TGTGCCAGCAGCTTTCCAACCAGGACGGGCTATGGCTACACCTTC	CASSFPTRTGYGYTF
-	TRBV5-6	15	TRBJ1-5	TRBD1	TGTGCCAGCAGCATTGGACAGGGAGGGGGTCAGCCCCAGCATTTT	CASSIGQGGGQPQHF
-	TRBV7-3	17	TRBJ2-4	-	TGTGCCAGCAGCTTAGCGCCTAGGGGGGTCCCCAGGAACATTCAGTACTTC	CASSLAPRGVPRNIQYF
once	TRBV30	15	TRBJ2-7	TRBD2	TGTGCCTGGAGTGGGGGAGGGGCCCGCTCCTACGAGCAGTACTTC	CAWSGGGARSYEQYF
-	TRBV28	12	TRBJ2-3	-	TGTGCCAGCAGTCCCCGAAGGGGTACGCAGTATTTT	CASSPRRGTQYF
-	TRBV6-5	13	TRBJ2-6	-	TGTGCCAGCAGTTATACTGGGGCCAACGTCCTGACTTTC	CASSYTGANVLTF
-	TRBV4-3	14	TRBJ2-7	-	TGCGCCAGCAGCCAAGGTCTGGGCGTCTACGAGCAGTACTTC	CASSQGLGVYEQYF
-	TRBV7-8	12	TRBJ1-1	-	TGTGCCAGCAGCCGAACAGGGACTGAAGCTTTCTTT	CASSRTGTEAFF
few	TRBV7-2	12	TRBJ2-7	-	TGTGCCAGCAGCCTGAGGACAGACGAGCAGTACTTC	CASSLRTDEQYF
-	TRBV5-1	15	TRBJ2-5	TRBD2	TGCGCCAGCAGCTTGATCGGGGGGACCCAAGAGACCCAGTACTTC	CASSLIGGTQETQYF
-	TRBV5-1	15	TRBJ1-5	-	TGCGCCAGCAGCCAAAGACAGGCTAGCAATCAGCCCCAGCATTTT	CASSQRQASNQPQHF
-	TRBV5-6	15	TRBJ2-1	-	TGTGCCAGCAGCTTGATCAGGAGCTCCTACAATGAGCAGTTCTTC	CASSLIRSSYNEQFF
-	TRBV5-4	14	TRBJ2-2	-	TGTGCCAGCAGGCTCTGGGGGGCCACCGGGGAGCTGTTTTTT	CASRLWGATGELFF
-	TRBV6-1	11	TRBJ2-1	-	TGTGCCAGCAGTGAACTGGATGAGCAGTTCTTC	CASSELDEQFF
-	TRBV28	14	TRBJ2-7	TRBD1	TGTGCCAGCAGAATGACAGGGATAAGCTACGAGCAGTACTTC	CASRMTGISYEQYF
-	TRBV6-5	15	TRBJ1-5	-	TGTGCCAGCAGTTACCGGCAGGGGCCGAATCAGCCCCAGCATTTT	CASSYRQGPNQPQHF
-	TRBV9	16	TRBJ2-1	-	TGTGCCAGCAGCGTCCACCCCTCGGTCTCCTACAATGAGCAGTTCTTC	CASSVHPSVSYNEQFF
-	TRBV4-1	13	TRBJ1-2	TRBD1	TGCGCCAGCTGGGGACAGGGGGCGTATGGCTACACCTTC	CASWGQGAYGYTF
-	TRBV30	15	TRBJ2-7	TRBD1	TGTGCCTGGAGTGTTGGGACAGGGCCATCCTACGAGCAGTACTTC	CAWSVGTGPSYEQYF
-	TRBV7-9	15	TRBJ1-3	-	TGTGCCAGCAGCTTAGTGCCAGGGGATGGAAACACCATATATTTT	CASSLVPGDGNTIYF
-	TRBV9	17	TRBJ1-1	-	TGTGCCAGCAGCGTAGTCGGGGCAGGTCGGGGGACCACTGAAGCTTTCTTT	CASSVVGAGRGTTEAFF
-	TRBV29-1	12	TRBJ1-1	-	TGCAGCGTTATCGGGCCGAACACTGAAGCTTTCTTT	CSVIGPNTEAFF
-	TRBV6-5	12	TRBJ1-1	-	TGTGCCAGCAGTTCCGGGGCCGGTGAAGCTTTCTTT	CASSSGAGEAFF
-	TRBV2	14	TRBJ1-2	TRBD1	TGTGCCAGCAATTACAGGGGGCCTAACTATGGCTACACCTTC	CASNYRGPNYGYTF
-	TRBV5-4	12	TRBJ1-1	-	TGTGCCAGCAGCTTGGTTCCGGGTGAAGCTTTCTTT	CASSLVPGEAFF
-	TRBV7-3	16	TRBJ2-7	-	TGTGCCAGCAGCTTAGTGTCTGGTAGGACCTCCTACGAGCAGTACTTC	CASSLVSGRTSYEQYF
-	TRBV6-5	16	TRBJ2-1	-	TGTGCCAGCAGTTACGGGGGAGGCGGTGGGCGGGATGAGCAGTTCTTC	CASSYGGGGGRDEQFF
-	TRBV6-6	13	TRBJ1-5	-	TGTGCCAGCAAACAGGGCCACAATCAGCCCCAGCATTTT	CASKQGHNQPQHF
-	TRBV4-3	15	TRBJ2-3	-	TGCGCCAGCAGCCAAGAGAGCCGGTCTACAGATACGCAGTATTTT	CASSQESRSTDTQYF
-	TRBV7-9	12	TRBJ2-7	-	TGTGCCAGCAGCCTGGGGGTCTACGAGCAGTACTTC	CASSLGVYEQYF
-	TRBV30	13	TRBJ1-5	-	TGTGCCTGGAGTAAAGGTAGCAATCAGCCCCAGCATTTT	CAWSKGSNQPQHF
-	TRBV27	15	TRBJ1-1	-	TGTGCCAGCAGTTTATTTTCGGGGCCGAACACTGAAGCTTTCTTT	CASSLFSGPNTEAFF
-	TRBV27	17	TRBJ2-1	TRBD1	TGTGCCAGCAGTTTAGGTGGAGGGACAGGGTTGTTCGATGAGCAGTTCTTC	CASSLGGGTGLFDEQFF
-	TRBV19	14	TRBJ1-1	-	TGTGCCAGTAGTATAATAGGGGATGCTTTCGAAGCTTTCTTT	CASSIIGDAFEAFF
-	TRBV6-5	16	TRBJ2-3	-	TGTGCCAGCAGTTACAGAGGGGGGGGCAACACAGATACGCAGTATTTT	CASSYRGGGNTDTQYF
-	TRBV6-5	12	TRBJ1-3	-	TGTGCCAGCAGAAACAGTGGAAACACCATATATTTT	CASRNSGNTIYF
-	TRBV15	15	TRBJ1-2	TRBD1	TGTGCCACCAGCAGGAACAGGGGGCTTTCCGATGGCTACACCTTC	CATSRNRGLSDGYTF